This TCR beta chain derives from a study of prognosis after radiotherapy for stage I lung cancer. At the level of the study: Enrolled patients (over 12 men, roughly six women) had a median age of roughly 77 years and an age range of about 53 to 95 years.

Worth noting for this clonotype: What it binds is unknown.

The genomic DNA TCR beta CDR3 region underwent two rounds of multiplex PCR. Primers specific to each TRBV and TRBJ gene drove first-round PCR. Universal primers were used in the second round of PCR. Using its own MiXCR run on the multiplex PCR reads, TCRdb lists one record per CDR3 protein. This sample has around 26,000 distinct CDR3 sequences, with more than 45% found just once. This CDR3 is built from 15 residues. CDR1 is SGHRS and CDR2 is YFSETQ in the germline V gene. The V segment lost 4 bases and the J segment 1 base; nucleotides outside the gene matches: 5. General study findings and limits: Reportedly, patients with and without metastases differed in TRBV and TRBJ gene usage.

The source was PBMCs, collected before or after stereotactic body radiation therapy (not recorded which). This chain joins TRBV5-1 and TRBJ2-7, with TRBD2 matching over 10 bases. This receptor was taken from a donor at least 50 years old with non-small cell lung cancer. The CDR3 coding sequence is TGCGCCAGCAGCCCTTCGGGACTAGCGTCCTACGAGCAGTACTTC. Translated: CASSPSGLASYEQYF.